Listed below are T cell receptor beta chains from one sample, sequenced in a study of CD8+ T cells in alopecia areata. Method: immunoSEQ multiplex PCR; TCRdb's copy keeps in-frame clones and lacks some. The repertoire has roughly 190,000 clones, about 65% of them found once; the top ten carry approximately 1.4%. The sequences come from CD4+ T cells sorted from blood, collected around week 50, from a patient treated with tofacitinib. The source of these receptors is a human donor with alopecia areata. Each CDR3 is given with its conserved first and last residue. The order of the fields is clone size, V gene, CDR3 length, D gene, J gene, CDR3 DNA, CDR3 protein. A D gene is named only where the DNA matches it firmly. Not every row has a clone size; where given, it reads once, few, many or a size class.

clone size: once; V gene: TRBV2; CDR3 length: 12; D gene: TRBD2; J gene: TRBJ2-1; CDR3 DNA: TGTGCCAGCAGGGGAGGGACTCATGAGCAGTTCTTC; CDR3 protein: CASRGGTHEQFF
clone size: once; V gene: TRBV4-1; CDR3 length: 16; D gene: TRBD1; J gene: TRBJ1-4; CDR3 DNA: TGCGCCAGCAGCCAAGATCTGGGACAGACTAATGAAAAACTGTTTTTT; CDR3 protein: CASSQDLGQTNEKLFF
clone size: -; V gene: TRBV4-3; CDR3 length: 16; D gene: -; J gene: TRBJ1-2; CDR3 DNA: TGCGCCAGCAGCCAAGAAGGGGGGGCTCTCAGCTATGGCTACACCTTC; CDR3 protein: CASSQEGGALSYGYTF
clone size: -; V gene: TRBV5-4; CDR3 length: 15; D gene: TRBD2; J gene: TRBJ2-1; CDR3 DNA: TGTGCCAGCAGCTTTAGCGGGGATCATTACAATGAGCAGTTCTTC; CDR3 protein: CASSFSGDHYNEQFF
clone size: -; V gene: TRBV29-1; CDR3 length: 13; D gene: TRBD1; J gene: TRBJ2-1; CDR3 DNA: TGCAGCGTAACCCGGGACAGGGTCAATGAGCAGTTCTTC; CDR3 protein: CSVTRDRVNEQFF
clone size: -; V gene: TRBV6-1; CDR3 length: 15; D gene: TRBD1; J gene: TRBJ1-2; CDR3 DNA: TGTGCCAGCAGTGAAGAGACAGGGGGCAGGAATGGCTACACCTTC; CDR3 protein: CASSEETGGRNGYTF
clone size: -; V gene: TRBV4-3; CDR3 length: 17; D gene: -; J gene: TRBJ2-6; CDR3 DNA: TGCGCCAGCAGCACACAGGGTAGTGGGACTGGGGCCAACGTCCTGACTTTC; CDR3 protein: CASSTQGSGTGANVLTF
clone size: -; V gene: TRBV7-2; CDR3 length: 15; D gene: -; J gene: TRBJ2-5; CDR3 DNA: TGTGCCAGCAGCCCGACCCAAGGAGGCCAAGAGACCCAGTACTTC; CDR3 protein: CASSPTQGGQETQYF
clone size: -; V gene: TRBV2; CDR3 length: 14; D gene: -; J gene: TRBJ1-4; CDR3 DNA: TGTGCCAGCAGTGAACAGGGCACTAATGAAAAACTGTTTTTT; CDR3 protein: CASSEQGTNEKLFF
clone size: few; V gene: TRBV4-3; CDR3 length: 15; D gene: -; J gene: TRBJ1-2; CDR3 DNA: TGCGCCAGCAGCCAAGAAAGTTCACTTAACTATGGCTACACCTTC; CDR3 protein: CASSQESSLNYGYTF
clone size: -; V gene: TRBV25-1; CDR3 length: 14; D gene: -; J gene: TRBJ1-5; CDR3 DNA: TGTGCCAGCAGTGAGACAGGAGTTGGACAGCCCCAGCATTTT; CDR3 protein: CASSETGVGQPQHF
clone size: -; V gene: TRBV23-1; CDR3 length: 16; D gene: TRBD2; J gene: TRBJ2-3; CDR3 DNA: TGCGCCAGCAGTCAATTCTGGCGGGGGAGGTCAGATACGCAGTATTTT; CDR3 protein: CASSQFWRGRSDTQYF
clone size: -; V gene: TRBV29-1; CDR3 length: 11; D gene: -; J gene: TRBJ1-2; CDR3 DNA: TGCAGCACGAACCCAGGGGTCGGCTACACCTTC; CDR3 protein: CSTNPGVGYTF
clone size: -; V gene: TRBV9; CDR3 length: 13; D gene: TRBD2; J gene: TRBJ2-2; CDR3 DNA: TGTGCCAGCAACCTAGCGGAAGGAGGGGAGCTGTTTTTT; CDR3 protein: CASNLAEGGELFF
clone size: -; V gene: TRBV7-2; CDR3 length: 13; D gene: -; J gene: TRBJ1-2; CDR3 DNA: TGTGCCAGCAGCCAATCAGAGGACTATGGCTACACCTTC; CDR3 protein: CASSQSEDYGYTF
clone size: -; V gene: TRBV20-1; CDR3 length: 11; D gene: -; J gene: TRBJ2-5; CDR3 DNA: TGCAGTGCTAGTGAGCGGGAGACCCAGTACTTC; CDR3 protein: CSASERETQYF
clone size: once; V gene: TRBV7-2; CDR3 length: 14; D gene: TRBD1; J gene: TRBJ2-7; CDR3 DNA: TGTGCCAGCAGAAGGCCCGGGACAGGCTACGAGCAGTACTTC; CDR3 protein: CASRRPGTGYEQYF
clone size: few; V gene: TRBV6-6; CDR3 length: 13; D gene: -; J gene: TRBJ1-1; CDR3 DNA: TGTGCCAGCGGGAGTCGGGGTCGTACTGAAGCTTTCTTT; CDR3 protein: CASGSRGRTEAFF
clone size: -; V gene: TRBV18; CDR3 length: 12; D gene: -; J gene: TRBJ2-3; CDR3 DNA: TGTGCCAGCTCGACTCGCACAGATACGCAGTATTTT; CDR3 protein: CASSTRTDTQYF
clone size: few; V gene: TRBV29-1; CDR3 length: 11; D gene: -; J gene: TRBJ1-2; CDR3 DNA: TGCAGCGTTGAGCAGGCAAGCGGCTACACCTTC; CDR3 protein: CSVEQASGYTF
clone size: once; V gene: TRBV9; CDR3 length: 12; D gene: -; J gene: TRBJ2-5; CDR3 DNA: TGTGCCAGCAGTCCTACGGTAGAGACCCAGTACTTC; CDR3 protein: CASSPTVETQYF
clone size: -; V gene: TRBV30; CDR3 length: 13; D gene: TRBD1; J gene: TRBJ1-2; CDR3 DNA: TGTGCCTGGAGTGTACAGGGGGTCTATGGCTACACCTTC; CDR3 protein: CAWSVQGVYGYTF
clone size: -; V gene: TRBV29-1; CDR3 length: 13; D gene: -; J gene: TRBJ1-1; CDR3 DNA: TGCAGCGTTGAGGGGAGGATGAACACTGAAGCTTTCTTT; CDR3 protein: CSVEGRMNTEAFF
clone size: -; V gene: TRBV18; CDR3 length: 16; D gene: TRBD1; J gene: TRBJ1-4; CDR3 DNA: TGTGCCAGCTCACCGGGACAGGGGGCCGCGAAGGAAAAACTGTTTTTT; CDR3 protein: CASSPGQGAAKEKLFF
clone size: -; V gene: TRBV29-1; CDR3 length: 12; D gene: -; J gene: TRBJ1-2; CDR3 DNA: TGCAGCGCTGGGGGTCAGAACTATGGCTACACCTTC; CDR3 protein: CSAGGQNYGYTF
clone size: -; V gene: TRBV18; CDR3 length: 16; D gene: TRBD2; J gene: TRBJ2-1; CDR3 DNA: TGTGCCAGCTCATACCCTACGGGGGGGACCCACAATGAGCAGTTCTTC; CDR3 protein: CASSYPTGGTHNEQFF
clone size: -; V gene: TRBV5-1; CDR3 length: 15; D gene: TRBD1; J gene: TRBJ2-7; CDR3 DNA: TGCGCCAGCAGCCCCGGGGACAGGGTATCCTACGAGCAGTACTTC; CDR3 protein: CASSPGDRVSYEQYF
clone size: -; V gene: TRBV5-6; CDR3 length: 14; D gene: -; J gene: TRBJ2-1; CDR3 DNA: TGTGCCAGCAGCGGACCGGGGGCGGACAATGAGCAGTTCTTC; CDR3 protein: CASSGPGADNEQFF
clone size: few; V gene: TRBV5-1; CDR3 length: 14; D gene: -; J gene: TRBJ1-5; CDR3 DNA: TGCGCCAGCAGCCCTGACAGTCCCAATCAGCCCCAGCATTTT; CDR3 protein: CASSPDSPNQPQHF
clone size: few; V gene: TRBV6-5; CDR3 length: 16; D gene: -; J gene: TRBJ2-7; CDR3 DNA: TGTGCCAGCAGTTACTCGGGGGCCAAACTTACCTACGAGCAGTACTTC; CDR3 protein: CASSYSGAKLTYEQYF
clone size: few; V gene: TRBV25-1; CDR3 length: 13; D gene: -; J gene: TRBJ1-1; CDR3 DNA: TGTGCCAGCAGTGAACACAGGAACACTGAAGCTTTCTTT; CDR3 protein: CASSEHRNTEAFF
clone size: few; V gene: TRBV5-1; CDR3 length: 17; D gene: TRBD2; J gene: TRBJ2-5; CDR3 DNA: TGCGCCAGCAGCCCTTCAGCAGTAGCGGGGAGCGCGGGGACCCAGTACTTC; CDR3 protein: CASSPSAVAGSAGTQYF
clone size: once; V gene: TRBV30; CDR3 length: 13; D gene: -; J gene: TRBJ1-4; CDR3 DNA: TGTGCCTGGAGTGTAATGGCAGAAGAAAAACTGTTTTTT; CDR3 protein: CAWSVMAEEKLFF
clone size: -; V gene: TRBV5-6; CDR3 length: 13; D gene: -; J gene: TRBJ1-2; CDR3 DNA: TGTGCCAGCAGCTTGGTAGGGGTGGATGGCTACACCTTC; CDR3 protein: CASSLVGVDGYTF
clone size: few; V gene: TRBV10-3; CDR3 length: 12; D gene: -; J gene: TRBJ2-7; CDR3 DNA: TGTGCCATCAGGTCCGACGGAAACGAGCAGTACTTC; CDR3 protein: CAIRSDGNEQYF
clone size: few; V gene: TRBV6-5; CDR3 length: 14; D gene: -; J gene: TRBJ1-1; CDR3 DNA: TGTGCCAGCAGCACAACCCAAGGGACCACTGAAGCTTTCTTT; CDR3 protein: CASSTTQGTTEAFF
clone size: -; V gene: TRBV30; CDR3 length: 15; D gene: -; J gene: TRBJ1-2; CDR3 DNA: TGTGCCTGGATCTTCCTGGACAGCCCTGGCTATGGCTACACCTTC; CDR3 protein: CAWIFLDSPGYGYTF
clone size: -; V gene: TRBV15; CDR3 length: 13; D gene: -; J gene: TRBJ1-2; CDR3 DNA: TGTGCCACCAGCAGAGATACGGGGGGCAGGGAAACCTTC; CDR3 protein: CATSRDTGGRETF
clone size: -; V gene: TRBV30; CDR3 length: 12; D gene: -; J gene: TRBJ2-2; CDR3 DNA: TGTGCCTGGAAAAACGGGGATATTTCGCTGTTTTTT; CDR3 protein: CAWKNGDISLFF
clone size: -; V gene: TRBV4-1; CDR3 length: 12; D gene: -; J gene: TRBJ2-7; CDR3 DNA: TGCGCCAGCAGCCAGGCCCTGGGGGGGCAGTACTTC; CDR3 protein: CASSQALGGQYF
clone size: -; V gene: TRBV15; CDR3 length: 13; D gene: -; J gene: TRBJ1-6; CDR3 DNA: TGTGCCACCAGCCGGGACACCGTCCCACCCCTCCACTTT; CDR3 protein: CATSRDTVPPLHF